A single sample gave rise to the 15 T cell receptor beta chains below, sequenced in a study of shared clonotypes between healthy human individuals. Only in-frame clones appear in the TCRdb table, and some are missing; sequencing was by immunoSEQ multiplex PCR. This sample carries 950,000 to 1,100,000 clones, approximately 76% of them seen once, and the ten largest clones take roughly 1.4%. Sequenced sample: memory CD4+ T cells sorted from blood. The subset: CD45RA-negative fraction. These TCRs come from a man between 18 and 35 years old in good health.

This clone appeared many times. This chain connects TRBV11-2 to TRBJ2-3; D possibly corresponds to TRBD2 (6 bases). The germline V gene has CDR1 SGHAT and CDR2 FQNNGV. V was cut by 5 bases and J by 1 base, with 16 bases left in between. CDR3 length: 16 amino acids. In DNA, the CDR3 is TGTGCCAGCAGCCTTTCTCCACTAGCCGGCACAGATACGCAGTATTTT. Amino acid sequence: CASSLSPLAGTDTQYF.

The CDR3 DNA is TGTGCCAGTTCCCTCCCCGGGGACTATGGCTACACCTTC. Amino acid sequence: CASSLPGDYGYTF. The rearrangement joins TRBV19 to TRBJ1-2; D not certain. The germline V gene has CDR1 LNHDA and CDR2 SQIVND (reference sequence). The CDR3 consists of 13 residues. V was trimmed by 8 bases and J by 3 bases, leaving 13 bases between them.

The J gene is TRBJ2-3, the V gene TRBV9, with D possibly called TRBD1 or TRBD2 (6 bases each). The length of the CDR3 is 16 residues. The ends were cut back, 0 bases at V and 6 bases at J, with 17 bases in the middle. Germline values: CDR1 SGDLS, CDR2 YYNGEE. The CDR3 nucleotides are TGTGCCAGCAGCGTAGAGTACGGGGGCCAGGGGGATACGCAGTATTTT. Translated: CASSVEYGGQGDTQYF.

The rearrangement links TRBV27 to TRBJ2-5; D is possibly TRBD1 (5 bases). The CDR3 extends over 14 amino acids. Trimming removed 6 bases at V and 3 bases at J, with 14 bases between. From germline, CDR1 is MNHEY and CDR2 SMNVEV (reference sequence). The CDR3 DNA reads TGTGCCAGCAGGGCTCACAGGTTCGAAGAGACCCAGTACTTC. Translating gives CASRAHRFEETQYF.

Only a few counts were recorded for this clone. The chain employs TRBV9 and TRBJ1-1, with D perhaps TRBD1 (6 bases). The CDR3 consists of 15 residues. CDR1 is SGDLS, CDR2 YYNGEE, per germline. Trimming shortened V by 5 bases and J by 5 bases, and 19 bases separated the two germline ends. CDR3 sequence (DNA): TGTGCCAGCAGGCCCACTTTGGGTCAGGGGACTGAAGCTTTCTTT. This sequence encodes CASRPTLGQGTEAFF.

The V gene is TRBV19, the J gene TRBJ1-2; D call uncertain. CDR3 length: 17 amino acids. V shed 7 bases and J shed 4 bases, with 25 bases lying between them. CDR1 and CDR2 (germline): LNHDA, SQIVND (reference sequence). This chain's CDR3 is CASTNTLRVQSTYGYTF. In DNA form, the CDR3 reads TGTGCCAGTACAAATACTCTCCGGGTCCAAAGTACCTATGGCTACACCTTC. Using reference TRBV19 and TRBJ1-2 for the parts outside the CDR3, the full variable domain is DGGITQSPKYLFRKEGQNVTLSCEQNLNHDAMYWYRQDPGQGLRLIYYSQIVNDFQKGDIAEGYSVSREKKESFPLTVTSAQKNPTAFYLCASTNTLRVQSTYGYTFGSGTRLTVV.

On this clone itself: One end of the junction fails to match germline, which may point to a read error. The J gene is TRBJ1-2, the V gene TRBV6-1, with D tentatively TRBD1 (5 bases). Germline-derived CDR1 and CDR2 are MNHNS and SASEGT. CDR3 length equals 13 residues. CDR3 nucleotides: TGTGCCAGCAGTGAAGCGGCTACAGGTTCTTGGGGCTTC. It codes for CASSEAATGSWGF.

There are a few counts of this clone. J is TRBJ2-1 and V is TRBV9, with D possibly being TRBD2 (5 bases). The CDR3 runs to 16 residues. The ends were cut back, 0 bases at V and 2 bases at J, with 12 bases in the middle. Looked up from germline, CDR1 is SGDLS and CDR2 is YYNGEE. CDR3 amino acids: CASSVVAGFTYNEQFF. Written as DNA, the CDR3 is TGTGCCAGCAGCGTAGTTGCGGGCTTTACCTACAATGAGCAGTTCTTC.

The CDR3, as DNA: TGCGCCAGCAGTGAACAGGGTACTGGAAAACTGTTTTTT. It codes for CASSEQGTGKLFF. J is TRBJ1-4 and V is TRBV10-2; perhaps TRBD1 as D (6 bases). V shed 3 bases and J shed 10 bases, with 12 bases lying between them. CDR3 length: 13 amino acids. Germline V lookup: CDR1 WSHSY, CDR2 SAAADI.

The chain links TRBV28 to TRBJ2-7; D is unresolved. Germline V gives CDR1 MDHEN, CDR2 SYDVKM. V gave up 4 bases and J gave up 0 bases, with 10 bases separating them. This CDR3 has 14 amino acids. The CDR3 bases are TGTGCCAGCAGTTCCCCGGCGGACTCCTACGAGCAGTACTTC. This encodes CASSSPADSYEQYF.

The chain combines TRBV18 with TRBJ1-1, with D maybe TRBD1 (5 bases). Germline CDR1 is KGHSH and CDR2 is LQKENI. The CDR3 consists of 15 residues. V lost 3 bases, J lost 2 bases, and 13 bases lay in between. This CDR3 is CASSPFGATNTEAFF. In DNA, the CDR3 is TGTGCCAGCTCACCCTTCGGGGCAACCAACACTGAAGCTTTCTTT.

The chain uses TRBV11-2 and TRBJ1-2; no reliable D call. CDR1 is SGHAT, CDR2 FQNNGV, per germline. V dropped 5 bases and J dropped 0 bases, with 10 bases sitting between them. The CDR3 is 14 residues long. This CDR3 reads CASSPDISNYGYTF. The CDR3 DNA sequence: TGTGCCAGCAGCCCTGACATCTCTAACTATGGCTACACCTTC.

The chain employs TRBV2 and TRBJ1-2, with 7 bases matching TRBD1. CDR3 length: 13 residues. V shed 4 bases, J shed 6 bases, and the junction held 5 bases outside the gene matches. Germline-derived CDR1 and CDR2 are SNHLY and FYNNEI. This CDR3 reads CASSAQGTDGYTF. The CDR3, as DNA: TGTGCCAGCAGTGCACAGGGGACGGATGGCTACACCTTC.

The V and J genes are TRBV7-2 and TRBJ2-5; 14 bases line up with TRBD2. CDR1 and CDR2 from the germline V gene are SGHTA and FQGNSA. The CDR3 is 16 amino acids. J gave up 5 bases and V 5 bases, and 7 bases lay outside the gene matches. As DNA, the CDR3 is TGTGCCAGCAGCCAGACTAGCGGGAGGGCCGACGAGACCCAGTACTTC. This gives the protein CASSQTSGRADETQYF. Full variable domain (outside the CDR3, taken from reference TRBV7-2 and TRBJ2-5): GAGVSQSPSNKVTEKGKDVELRCDPISGHTALYWYRQSLGQGLEFLIYFQGNSAPDKSGLPSDRFSAERTGGSVSTLTIQRTQQEDSAVYLCASSQTSGRADETQYFGPGTRLLVL.

In the case of this clone: Other DNA variants within this sample encode the same CDR3. The chain combines TRBV9 with TRBJ1-3; tentative D call: TRBD1 (5 bases). CDR3 size: 15 residues. Germline assignment: CDR1 SGDLS and CDR2 YYNGEE. The germline V and J ends were trimmed by 0 bases and 0 bases, with 7 bases remaining between them. CDR3 protein: CASSVAGASGNTIYF. In nucleotides, the CDR3 is TGTGCCAGCAGCGTAGCCGGGGCCTCTGGAAACACCATATATTTT.